This TCR beta chain was retrieved from a study of blood T cell repertoires in COVID-19 (dated by TCRdb to 2020 to 2022). About the study as a whole: Collaborator samples came from the United States, Italy and Spain and covered acute and convalescent phases of COVID-19. Sample metadata almost always included a de-identified subject ID, COVID-19 status, age in years and sex. The dataset comprised deeply sampled blood TCRbeta repertoires from subjects exposed to, actively infected with, or recovered from COVID-19. Samples came from the ongoing ImmuneRACE study (first 160 participants) plus 1,254 subjects from 6 global collaborators. The prospective study material was composed of cDNA or gDNA derived from T cells, B-cell-depleted T cells, or PBMCs. Where available, HLA class I and class II types were taken from metadata supplied by the sample provider and were not determined by assay-based typing. The repertoires were released in a freely available public database intended as a resource for research on the immune response to SARS-CoV-2.

As for this clone: No antigen is known for it. Per-nucleotide qualities are absent, and no much larger clonotype sits a single base away.

Collaborating institutions collected whole blood in K2EDTA tubes following their own protocols. Collaborator samples were shipped for TCRbeta analysis as frozen whole blood, isolated PBMCs, or DNA extracted from either sample type. Paper-wide results and their limitations: The quantity of clinical and demographic metadata differed by source and by participant and was supplied without curation.

Its CDR3 holds 12 amino acids, cysteine through phenylalanine. This entry keeps only the CDR3 DNA: 36 bases, framed from base 1. The germline V gene gives CDR1 as MDHEN and CDR2 as SYDVKM. V loses 7 bases at its end and J loses 5 bases; junction bases beyond the gene matches: 4. The immunoSEQ Assay, a bias-controlled multiplex PCR, was used to amplify TCRbeta CDR3 regions from genomic DNA. Concerning the study's data processing: Nucleated cell counts per sample were estimated from amplification of reference gene primers within the assay. To quantify the absolute abundance of each unique TCRbeta CDR3 rearrangement, sequence reads were collapsed and filtered. Productive Simpson clonality was computed per sample as the square root of Simpson's diversity index over productive rearrangements. The clones in this table, taken by TCRdb from immuneACCESS, are in-frame only. Not every clone is retained; where verified, under half of the shortfall comes from an unresolved V gene, and the cause of the rest is unknown. V, J and clone size are taken as reported in that table, and D and trimming were inferred from the DNA itself. The sample records under 200,000 clones, about 80% of which are singletons. The ten top clones hold approximately 1.5% of the sample.

The TCR sequence derives from a human donor in a cohort sampled during active COVID-19. The material sequenced was peripheral blood. The sequence is built from TRBV28 and TRBJ2-7; 8 central nucleotides agree with TRBD1. The CDR3 reads CASMTGVDEQYF. The nucleotides read TGTGCCAGCATGACAGGGGTTGACGAGCAGTACTTC. When the CDR3 is completed using the reference TRBV28 and TRBJ2-7 genes on either side, the full variable domain is DVKVTQSSRYLVKRTGEKVFLECVQDMDHENMFWYRQDPGLGLRLIYFSYDVKMKEKGDIPEGYSVSREKKERFSLILESASTNQTSMYLCASMTGVDEQYFGPGTRLTVT.